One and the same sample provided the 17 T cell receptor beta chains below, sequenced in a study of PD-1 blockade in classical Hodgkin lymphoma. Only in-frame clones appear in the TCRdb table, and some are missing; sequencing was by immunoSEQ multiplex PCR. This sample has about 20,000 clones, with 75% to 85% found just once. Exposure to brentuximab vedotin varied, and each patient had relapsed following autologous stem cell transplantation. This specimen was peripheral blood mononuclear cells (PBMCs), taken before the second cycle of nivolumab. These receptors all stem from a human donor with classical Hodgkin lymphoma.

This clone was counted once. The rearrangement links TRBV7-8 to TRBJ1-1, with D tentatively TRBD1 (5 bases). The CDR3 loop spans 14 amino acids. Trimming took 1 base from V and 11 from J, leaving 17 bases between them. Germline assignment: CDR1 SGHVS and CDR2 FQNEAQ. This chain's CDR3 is CASSLGWEGVEAFF. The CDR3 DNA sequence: TGTGCCAGCAGCTTAGGTTGGGAAGGGGTGGAGGCTTTCTTT. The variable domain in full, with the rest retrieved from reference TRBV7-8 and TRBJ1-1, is GAGVSQSPRYKVAKRGQDVALRCDPISGHVSLFWYQQALGQGPEFLTYFQNEAQLDKSGLPSDRFFAERPEGSVSTLKIQRTQQEDSAVYLCASSLGWEGVEAFFGQGTRLTVV.

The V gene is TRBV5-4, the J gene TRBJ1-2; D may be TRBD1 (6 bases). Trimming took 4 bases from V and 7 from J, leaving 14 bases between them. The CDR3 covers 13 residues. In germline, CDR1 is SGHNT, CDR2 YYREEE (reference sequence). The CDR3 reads CASSLQGTFGYTF. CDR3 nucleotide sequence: TGTGCCAGCAGCCTCCAGGGGACATTTGGCTACACCTTC.

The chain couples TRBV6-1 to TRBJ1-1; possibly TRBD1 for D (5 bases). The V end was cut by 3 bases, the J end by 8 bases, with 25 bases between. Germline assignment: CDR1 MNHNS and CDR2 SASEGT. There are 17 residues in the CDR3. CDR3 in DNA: TGTGCCAGCAGTGACCAGTACGTGGGGCAGGCACCCTGCGAAGCTTTCTTT. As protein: CASSDQYVGQAPCEAFF.

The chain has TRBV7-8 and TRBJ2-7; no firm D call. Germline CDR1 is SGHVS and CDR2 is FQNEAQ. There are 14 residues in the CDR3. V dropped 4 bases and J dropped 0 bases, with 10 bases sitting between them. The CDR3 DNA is TGTGCCAGCAGCTCCCCCTTGAGCTCCTACGAGCAGTACTTC. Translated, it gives CASSSPLSSYEQYF.

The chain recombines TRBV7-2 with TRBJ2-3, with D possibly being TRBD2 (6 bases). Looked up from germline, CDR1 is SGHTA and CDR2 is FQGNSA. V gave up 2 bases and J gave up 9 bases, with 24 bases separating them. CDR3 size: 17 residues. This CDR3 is CASSLFRDAGPGETQYF. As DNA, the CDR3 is TGTGCCAGCAGCTTATTTAGGGACGCGGGGCCGGGGGAAACGCAGTATTTT. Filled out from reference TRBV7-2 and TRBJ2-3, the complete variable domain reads GAGVSQSPSNKVTEKGKDVELRCDPISGHTALYWYRQSLGQGLEFLIYFQGNSAPDKSGLPSDRFSAERTGGSVSTLTIQRTQQEDSAVYLCASSLFRDAGPGETQYFGPGTRLTVL.

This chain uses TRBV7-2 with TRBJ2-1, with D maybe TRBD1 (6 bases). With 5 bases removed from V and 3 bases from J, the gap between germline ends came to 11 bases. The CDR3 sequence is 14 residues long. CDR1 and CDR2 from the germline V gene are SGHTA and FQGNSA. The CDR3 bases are TGTGCCAGCAGCACACACAGGGACTACAATGAGCAGTTCTTC. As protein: CASSTHRDYNEQFF.

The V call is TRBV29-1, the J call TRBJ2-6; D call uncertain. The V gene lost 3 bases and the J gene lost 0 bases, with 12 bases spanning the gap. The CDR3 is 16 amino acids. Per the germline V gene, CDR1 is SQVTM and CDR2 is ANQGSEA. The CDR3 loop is CSVDFIGGSGANVLTF. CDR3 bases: TGCAGCGTTGACTTCATCGGCGGCTCTGGGGCCAACGTCCTGACTTTC.

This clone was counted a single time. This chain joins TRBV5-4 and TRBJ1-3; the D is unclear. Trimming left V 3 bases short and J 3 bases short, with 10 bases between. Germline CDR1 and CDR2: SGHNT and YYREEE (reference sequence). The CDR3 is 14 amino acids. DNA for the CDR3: TGTGCCAGCAGCTGGGGTTTGAGTGGAAACACCATATATTTT. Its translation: CASSWGLSGNTIYF.

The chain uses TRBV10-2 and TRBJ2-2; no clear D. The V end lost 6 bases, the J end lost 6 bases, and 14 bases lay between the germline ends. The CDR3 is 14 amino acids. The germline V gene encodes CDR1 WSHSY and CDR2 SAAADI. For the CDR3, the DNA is TGCGCCAGCAGGGAACGTACGTACGCCGGGGAGCTGTTTTTT. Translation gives CASRERTYAGELFF.

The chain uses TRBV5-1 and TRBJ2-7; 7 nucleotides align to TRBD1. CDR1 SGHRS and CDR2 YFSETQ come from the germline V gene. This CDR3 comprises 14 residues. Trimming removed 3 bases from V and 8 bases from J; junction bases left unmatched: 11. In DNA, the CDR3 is TGCGCCAGCAGCTCCTCCGGGACAGCCGTTAAGCAGTACTTC. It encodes CASSSSGTAVKQYF.

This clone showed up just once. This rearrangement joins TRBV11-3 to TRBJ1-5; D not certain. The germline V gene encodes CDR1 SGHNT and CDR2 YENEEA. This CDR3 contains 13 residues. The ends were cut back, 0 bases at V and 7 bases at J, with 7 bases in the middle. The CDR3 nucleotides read TGTGCCAGCAGCTTAGACAGGAACCAGCCCCAGCATTTT. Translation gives CASSLDRNQPQHF.

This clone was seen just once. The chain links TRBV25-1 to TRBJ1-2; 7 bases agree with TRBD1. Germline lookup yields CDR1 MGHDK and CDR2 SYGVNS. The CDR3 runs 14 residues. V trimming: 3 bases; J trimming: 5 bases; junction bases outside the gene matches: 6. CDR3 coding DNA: TGTGCCAGCAGTGACCTGGGCAGGGGGTATGGCTACACCTTC. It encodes CASSDLGRGYGYTF.

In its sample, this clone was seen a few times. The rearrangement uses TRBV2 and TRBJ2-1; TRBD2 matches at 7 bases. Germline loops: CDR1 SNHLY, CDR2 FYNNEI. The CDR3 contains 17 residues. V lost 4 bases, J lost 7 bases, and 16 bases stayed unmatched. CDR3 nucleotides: TGTGCCAGCAGTGGACTAGCCGTGAGGATACATTTGAATGAGCAGTTCTTC. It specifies CASSGLAVRIHLNEQFF.

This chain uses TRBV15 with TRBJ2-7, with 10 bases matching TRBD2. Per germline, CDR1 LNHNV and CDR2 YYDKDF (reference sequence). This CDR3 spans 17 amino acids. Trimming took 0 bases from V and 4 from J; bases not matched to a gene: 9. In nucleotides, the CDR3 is TGTGCCACCAGCAGAGATAGTCGCCGAGCGGGAGGGTACGAGCAGTACTTC. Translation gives CATSRDSRRAGGYEQYF. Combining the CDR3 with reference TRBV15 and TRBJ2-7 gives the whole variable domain DAMVIQNPRYQVTQFGKPVTLSCSQTLNHNVMYWYQQKSSQAPKLLFHYYDKDFNNEADTPDNFQSRRPNTSFCFLDIRSPGLGDTAMYLCATSRDSRRAGGYEQYFGPGTRLTVT.

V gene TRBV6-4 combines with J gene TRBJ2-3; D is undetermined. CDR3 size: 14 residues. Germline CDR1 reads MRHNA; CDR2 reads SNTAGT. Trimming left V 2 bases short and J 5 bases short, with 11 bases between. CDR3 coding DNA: TGTGCCAGCAGTGACCTAGTAGGTAGAGATACGCAGTATTTT. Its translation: CASSDLVGRDTQYF.

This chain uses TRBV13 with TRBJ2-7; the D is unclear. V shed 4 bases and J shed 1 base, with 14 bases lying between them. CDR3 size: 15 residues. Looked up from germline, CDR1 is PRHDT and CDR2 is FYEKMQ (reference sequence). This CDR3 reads CASSSRSGASYEQYF. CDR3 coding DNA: TGTGCCAGCAGCTCGCGGTCAGGCGCTTCCTACGAGCAGTACTTC.

The CDR3 loop reads CASSIPGLMNTEAFF. CDR3 nucleotides: TGTGCCAGCAGCATACCGGGACTGATGAACACTGAAGCTTTCTTT. The chain carries TRBV11-3 and TRBJ1-1; D perhaps matches TRBD1 (5 bases). Looked up from germline, CDR1 is SGHNT and CDR2 is YENEEA. The CDR3 is made up of 15 amino acids. Trimming removed 5 bases from V and 0 bases from J, with 13 bases in between. The complete variable domain, with remaining parts taken from reference TRBV11-3 and TRBJ1-1, reads EAGVVQSPRYKIIEKKQPVAFWCNPISGHNTLYWYLQNLGQGPELLIRYENEEAVDDSQLPKDRFSAERLKGVDSTLKIQPAELGDSAVYLCASSIPGLMNTEAFFGQGTRLTVV.